This T cell receptor (beta chain) was captured in a study of follicular helper T cells after annual influenza vaccination. Time point meaning: 2015-2016 season, 7 days after influenza vaccination. Using immunoSEQ multiplex PCR, the repertoire was profiled, and TCRdb retains in-frame clones only, with some absent. The sample has some 9,300 clones, roughly 80% seen once. This CDR3 comprises 16 residues. Germline assignment: CDR1 SGDLS and CDR2 YYNGEE. V was pared by 4 bases and J by 2 bases, with 10 bases of the junction left unmatched. V and J are TRBV9 and TRBJ2-3, with 7 positions matching TRBD1. Specimen: CXCR5+ CD38- circulating T follicular helper cells from blood, collected 7 days after influenza vaccination. Subset specified: circulating Tfh, non-naive CD4+CXCR5+PD-1+ (ICOS+CD38+ or ICOS-CD38-). The source is an adult who received the influenza vaccine. The CDR3 loop is CASSNPGQSITDTQYF. The DNA for the CDR3 is TGTGCCAGCAGCAATCCGGGACAGTCGATCACAGATACGCAGTATTTT.